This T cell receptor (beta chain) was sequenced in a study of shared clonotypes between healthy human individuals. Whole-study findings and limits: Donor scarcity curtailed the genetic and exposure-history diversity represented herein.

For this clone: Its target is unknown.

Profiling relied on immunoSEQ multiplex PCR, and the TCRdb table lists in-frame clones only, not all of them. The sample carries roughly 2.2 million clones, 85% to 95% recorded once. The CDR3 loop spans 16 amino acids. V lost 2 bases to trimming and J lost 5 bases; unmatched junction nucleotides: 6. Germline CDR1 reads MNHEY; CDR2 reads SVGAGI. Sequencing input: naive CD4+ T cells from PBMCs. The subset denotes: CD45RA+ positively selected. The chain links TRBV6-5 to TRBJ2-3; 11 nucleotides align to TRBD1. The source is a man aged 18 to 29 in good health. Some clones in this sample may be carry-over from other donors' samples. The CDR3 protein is CASSYRGTGGRDTQYF. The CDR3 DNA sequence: TGTGCCAGCAGTTACCGCGGGACAGGGGGAAGAGATACGCAGTATTTT.